This T cell receptor beta chain was profiled in a study of blood T cells in healthy people across ages. The study's findings and limits: Estimates drawn from one million T cells were deemed to understate diversity. Diversity of TCR beta correlated strongly with naive T cell percentage.

Concerning this clonotype itself: Its cognate antigen is unknown.

Donation came from healthy Caucasian individuals in Russia who were aged 6 to 90. Germline V gene data show CDR1 as MNHEY and CDR2 as SVGAGI. There are 13 residues in the CDR3. V gave up 2 bases and J gave up 11 bases; unmatched junction bases: 6. A J-beta primer mix and a sample-barcoded 5' primer were used in a second PCR of about 6 to 12 cycles. TCRdb itself ran the 5' RACE reads through MiXCR, one entry per CDR3 protein. This table has approximately 1.5 million distinct CDR3 sequences, roughly 30% appearing once. This chain joins TRBV6-5 and TRBJ2-5; 9 bases map to TRBD1. Input material: blood. The clonotype originates from a woman in her 30s in good health. The CDR3 sequence: CASSYLTGGGQYF. The CDR3, as DNA: TGTGCCAGCAGTTACCTTACAGGGGGCGGACAGTACTTC.